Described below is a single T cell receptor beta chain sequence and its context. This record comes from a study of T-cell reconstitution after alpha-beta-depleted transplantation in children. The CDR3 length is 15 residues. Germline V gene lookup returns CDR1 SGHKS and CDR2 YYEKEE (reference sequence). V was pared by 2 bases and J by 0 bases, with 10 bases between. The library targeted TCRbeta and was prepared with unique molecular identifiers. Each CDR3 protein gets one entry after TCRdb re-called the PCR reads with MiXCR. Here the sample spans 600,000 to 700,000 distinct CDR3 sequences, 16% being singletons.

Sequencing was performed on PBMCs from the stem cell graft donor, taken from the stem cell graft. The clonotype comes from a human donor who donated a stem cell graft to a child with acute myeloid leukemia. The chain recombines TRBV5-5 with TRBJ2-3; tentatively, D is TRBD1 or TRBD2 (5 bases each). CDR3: CASSFEGSSTDTQYF. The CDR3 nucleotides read TGTGCCAGCAGCTTTGAGGGGTCAAGCACAGATACGCAGTATTTT.